This TCR beta chain derives from a study of cytomegalovirus exposure and HLA in healthy donors. Whole-study findings and limits: Cytomegalovirus status, reportedly, was diagnosed with high specificity and sensitivity by the classifier. The study labeled 150 or so TCR beta chains cytomegalovirus-associated. Further analysis was carried out later, and it showed several of the most significant clusters appearing linked to common viral pathogens. Later analysis demonstrated an association between a missense DCLRE1C variant and TCR beta V- and J-gene trimming.

Researchers ran the PCR with 60 Vbeta and 13 Jbeta primers. The table came from immunoSEQ multiplex PCR; TCRdb's copy has only in-frame clones and leaves some out. The repertoire consists of about 250,000 clones, with 70% to 90% occurring once and the leading ten covering around 0.23%. Remarks on this clone: The antigen is unknown.

V was clipped by 0 bases and J by 4 bases; unmatched bases: 5. Germline V gene sequence: CDR1 MGHRA, CDR2 YSYEKL. CDR3 size: 18 residues. Sequenced material: PBMCs. The sequence was obtained from a girl aged 2-10 years in good health and CMV-seronegative. The rearrangement links TRBV4-1 to TRBJ2-5, with 16 positions matching TRBD2. This CDR3 reads CASSQDGTSGGARETQYF. The CDR3 coding sequence is TGCGCCAGCAGCCAAGATGGGACTAGCGGGGGGGCGAGAGAGACCCAGTACTTC.